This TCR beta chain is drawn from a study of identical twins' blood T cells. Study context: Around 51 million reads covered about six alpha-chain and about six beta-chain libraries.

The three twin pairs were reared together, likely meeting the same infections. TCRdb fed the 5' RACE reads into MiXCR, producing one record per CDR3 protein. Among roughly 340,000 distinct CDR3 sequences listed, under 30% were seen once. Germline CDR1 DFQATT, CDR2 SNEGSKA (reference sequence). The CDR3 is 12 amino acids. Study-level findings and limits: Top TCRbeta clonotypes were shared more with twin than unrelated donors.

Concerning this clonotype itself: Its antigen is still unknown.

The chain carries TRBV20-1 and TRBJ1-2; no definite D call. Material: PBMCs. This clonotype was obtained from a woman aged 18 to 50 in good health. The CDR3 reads CRPTSDRYGYTF. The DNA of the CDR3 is TGCAGGCCGACCTCGGACCGTTATGGCTACACCTTC.